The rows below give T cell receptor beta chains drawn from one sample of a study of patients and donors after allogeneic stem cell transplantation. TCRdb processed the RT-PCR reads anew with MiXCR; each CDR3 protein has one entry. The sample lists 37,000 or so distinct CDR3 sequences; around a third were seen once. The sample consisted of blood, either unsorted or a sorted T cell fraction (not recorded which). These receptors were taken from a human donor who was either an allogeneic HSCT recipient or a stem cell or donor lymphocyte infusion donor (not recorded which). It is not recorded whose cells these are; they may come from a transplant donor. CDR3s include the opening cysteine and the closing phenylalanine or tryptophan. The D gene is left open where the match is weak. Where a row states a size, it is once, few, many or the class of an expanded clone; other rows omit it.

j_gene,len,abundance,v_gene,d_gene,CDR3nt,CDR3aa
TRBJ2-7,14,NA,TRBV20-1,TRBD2,TGCAGTGCTAGAGGCCTTCTAGCGGGGTACGAGCAGTACTTC,CSARGLLAGYEQYF
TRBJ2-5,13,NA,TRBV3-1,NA,TGTGCCAGCAGCCAACATAACCAAGAGACCCAGTACTTC,CASSQHNQETQYF
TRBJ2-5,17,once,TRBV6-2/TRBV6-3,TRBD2,TGTGCCAGCACCAAACTCCCGGCTAGCGGGAGCAAAGAGACCCAGTACTTC,CASTKLPASGSKETQYF
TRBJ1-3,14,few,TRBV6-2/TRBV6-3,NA,TGTGCCAGCAGTTACTCGATTTTCGCAAACACCATATATTTT,CASSYSIFANTIYF
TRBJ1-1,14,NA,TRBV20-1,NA,TGCAGTGCTAGGCGACAGACTGCGAACACTGAAGCTTTCTTT,CSARRQTANTEAFF
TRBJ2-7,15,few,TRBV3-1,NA,TGTGCCAGCAGACCCAACTACAGTTACTCCTACGAGCAGTACTTC,CASRPNYSYSYEQYF
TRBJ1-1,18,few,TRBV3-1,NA,TGTGCCAGCAGCCAAGAGGTAGGAGGGGTTGGAGGAAACACTGAAGCTTTCTTT,CASSQEVGGVGGNTEAFF
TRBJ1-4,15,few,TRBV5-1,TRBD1,TGCGCCAGCAGCAGCAGACAGGGAACTAATGAAAAACTGTTTTTT,CASSSRQGTNEKLFF
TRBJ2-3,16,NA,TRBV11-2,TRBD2,TGTGCCAGCAGCTTAGATGTAGCGGGAGTCACAGATACGCAGTATTTT,CASSLDVAGVTDTQYF
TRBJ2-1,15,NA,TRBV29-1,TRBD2,TGCAGCGTTGAAGGCGTGACTAGCGGGAGAGGGGAGCAGTTCTTC,CSVEGVTSGRGEQFF
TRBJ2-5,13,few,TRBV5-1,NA,TGCGCCAGCAGATTGAGCTTAAGGGAGACCCAGTACTTC,CASRLSLRETQYF
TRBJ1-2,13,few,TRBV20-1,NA,TGCAGTGCTAGAGACGCGGGGTCGGCCGGCTACACCTTC,CSARDAGSAGYTF
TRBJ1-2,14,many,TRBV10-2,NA,TGCGCCAGCAAAGCCCCACAGAACTTGTTTGGCTACACCTTC,CASKAPQNLFGYTF
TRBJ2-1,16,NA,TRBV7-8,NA,TGTGCCAGCAGCTTAGTCCTGCAGCGGAGGGAAAATGAGCAGTTCTTC,CASSLVLQRRENEQFF
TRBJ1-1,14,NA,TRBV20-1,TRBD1,TGCAGGATCGCAAAGCTACAGGGGAATACTGAAGCTTTCTTT,CRIAKLQGNTEAFF
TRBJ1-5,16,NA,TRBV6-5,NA,TGTGCCAGCAGTTACTCGGCCAGGGCAACAAATCAGCCCCAGCATTTT,CASSYSARATNQPQHF
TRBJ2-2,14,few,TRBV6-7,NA,TGTGCCAGCAGCCCACAAGGGTTAGCCGGGGAGCTGTTTTTT,CASSPQGLAGELFF
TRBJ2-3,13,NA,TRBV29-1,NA,TGCAGCGTTGAAGTGCGGTACACAGATACGCAGTATTTT,CSVEVRYTDTQYF
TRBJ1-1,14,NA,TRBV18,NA,TGTGCCAGCTCACCGGCCGGAGGCAGGAGTGAAGCTTTCTTT,CASSPAGGRSEAFF
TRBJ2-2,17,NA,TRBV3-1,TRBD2,TGTGCCAGCAGCCCCCGGGCGGGAGGGCCTTCATCCGGGGAGCTGTTTTTT,CASSPRAGGPSSGELFF
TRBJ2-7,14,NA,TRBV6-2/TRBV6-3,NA,TGTGCCAGCAGTTGGGTCGAGTACTCCTACGAGCAGTACTTC,CASSWVEYSYEQYF
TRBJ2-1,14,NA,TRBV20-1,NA,TGCAGTGCTTATAAGATAGGAGGGTTCAATGAGCAGTTCTTC,CSAYKIGGFNEQFF
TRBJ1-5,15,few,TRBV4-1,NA,TGCGCCAGCAGCCAAGATCATGTGGCCCACCAGCCCCAGCATTTT,CASSQDHVAHQPQHF
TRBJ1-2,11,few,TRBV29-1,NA,TGCAGCGTTGAACGGGGTTATGGCTACACCTTC,CSVERGYGYTF
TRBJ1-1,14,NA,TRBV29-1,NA,TGCAGCACCTCCGGGGAATACTTACCCACTGAAGCTTTCTTT,CSTSGEYLPTEAFF
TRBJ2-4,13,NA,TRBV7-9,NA,TGTGCCAGCAGCACCCCACTAGAATACATTCAGTACTTC,CASSTPLEYIQYF
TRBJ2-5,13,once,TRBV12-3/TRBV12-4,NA,TGTGCCAGCAGTCTTACCAGGGATGAGACCCAGTACTTC,CASSLTRDETQYF
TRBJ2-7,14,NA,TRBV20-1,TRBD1,TGCAGTGCTAAAGACAGGGGGAAGAGTTACGAGCAGTACTTC,CSAKDRGKSYEQYF